Presented here are 21 T cell receptor beta chains from one specimen sequenced in a study of blood T cell repertoires in COVID-19. Method: immunoSEQ multiplex PCR; TCRdb's copy keeps in-frame clones and lacks some. The sample has about 210,000 clones; around 88% are singletons. Sequenced input: PBMCs or T cells enriched from blood (not recorded which). These receptors were obtained from a man aged 40-50 years with acute COVID-19.

J is TRBJ2-3 and V is TRBV30, with 10 bases fitting TRBD2. The CDR3 length is 15 residues. The germline CDR1 and CDR2 sequences are GTSNPN and SVGIG (reference sequence). The ends lost 0 bases at V and 4 bases at J; junction bases unmatched: 4. CDR3 amino acids: CAWSVTSGLPDTQYF. The CDR3 DNA follows: TGTGCCTGGAGTGTGACTAGCGGGCTACCAGATACGCAGTATTTT.

This clone was counted between two and nine times. The chain combines TRBV28 with TRBJ1-1; D perhaps matches TRBD1 (5 bases). V lost 0 bases and J lost 0, with 11 bases in between. The germline CDR1 and CDR2 sequences are MDHEN and SYDVKM. The CDR3 covers 16 residues. DNA for the CDR3: TGTGCCAGCAGTTTATGGGAGGGGTTAATGAACACTGAAGCTTTCTTT. This sequence encodes CASSLWEGLMNTEAFF.

The chain employs TRBV12-3 or TRBV12-4 and TRBJ1-1; TRBD1 might be the D (5 bases). V was pared by 8 bases and J by 3 bases, with 13 bases between. This CDR3 spans 13 amino acids. The CDR3 reads CASRGTAHTEAFF. The CDR3 DNA sequence: TGTGCCAGCCGGGGGACTGCTCACACTGAAGCTTTCTTT.

J is TRBJ2-2 and V is TRBV18; D is possibly TRBD2 (5 bases). The CDR3 has 15 amino acids. The V gene lost 3 bases and the J gene lost 2 bases, with 10 bases spanning the gap. Germline CDR1 and CDR2: KGHSH and LQKENI. The CDR3 loop is CASSPRESNTGELFF. CDR3 sequence (DNA): TGTGCCAGCTCACCTCGGGAATCTAACACCGGGGAGCTGTTTTTT.

This clone was detected once. The chain joins TRBV28 to TRBJ2-7; unclear D gene. V was pared by 6 bases and J by 3 bases, with 15 bases between. Per germline, CDR1 MDHEN and CDR2 SYDVKM. CDR3 length equals 14 residues. The CDR3 DNA is TGTGCCAGCAGCACCGCGGCGCCCCTCTACGAGCAGTACTTC. Its protein is CASSTAAPLYEQYF.

The rearrangement uses TRBV2 and TRBJ1-5; 8 bases agree with TRBD1. The CDR3 is 14 residues long. Germline V gene data show CDR1 as SNHLY and CDR2 as FYNNEI. With V trimmed by 11 bases and J by 6 bases, 12 bases remained unmatched. This CDR3 reads CASEGQGAVQPQHF. CDR3 in DNA: TGTGCCTCCGAGGGTCAGGGGGCCGTTCAGCCCCAGCATTTT.

The chain joins TRBV5-1 to TRBJ1-2; maybe TRBD1 (6 bases). The CDR3 runs to 13 residues. V lost 0 bases, J lost 6 bases, and 9 bases lay in between. CDR1 and CDR2 from the germline V gene are SGHRS and YFSETQ. CDR3: CASSLGSGDGYTF. The DNA of the CDR3 is TGCGCCAGCAGCTTGGGTTCAGGGGATGGCTACACCTTC.

V usage is TRBV5-5 and J usage is TRBJ2-7, with 12 bases matching TRBD1. Germline loops: CDR1 SGHKS, CDR2 YYEKEE (reference sequence). This CDR3 has 16 amino acids. The V and J ends lost 4 bases and 4 bases, in that order; junction bases with no gene match: 9. The DNA for the CDR3 is TGTGCCAGCAGCCTGGAGGCGGGACAGGGGGCATACGAGCAGTACTTC. It specifies CASSLEAGQGAYEQYF.

V is TRBV7-2 and J is TRBJ2-2; 8 nucleotides match TRBD1. V dropped 6 bases and J dropped 4; count of bases not matched to a gene: 7. CDR3 size: 15 residues. The germline V gene has CDR1 SGHTA and CDR2 FQGNSA. CDR3 region: CASRRQGLGTGELFF. The DNA of the CDR3 is TGTGCCAGCAGGCGACAGGGGCTCGGCACCGGGGAGCTGTTTTTT.

This sequence joins TRBV2 and TRBJ2-7, with 11 bases identical to TRBD1. Germline CDR1 and CDR2: SNHLY and FYNNEI. V dropped 5 bases and J dropped 6; count of bases not matched to a gene: 3. This CDR3 is built from 13 residues. CDR3 residues: CASSKGQGGEQYF. The CDR3 nucleotides are TGTGCCAGCAGTAAGGGACAGGGGGGCGAGCAGTACTTC.

This clone appeared once. The CDR3 protein is CASWDQGGNEQFF. DNA of the CDR3: TGTGCCAGCTGGGACCAGGGGGGTAATGAGCAGTTCTTC. This sequence joins TRBV28 and TRBJ2-1; D may be TRBD1 (7 bases). The CDR3 sequence is 13 residues long. Trimming stripped 8 bases from V and 7 bases from J, with 15 bases between. Looked up from germline, CDR1 is MDHEN and CDR2 is SYDVKM.

The rearrangement joins TRBV28 to TRBJ2-7; tentatively, D is TRBD1 (6 bases). This CDR3 is 15 amino acids long. The germline CDR1 and CDR2 sequences are MDHEN and SYDVKM. V gave up 7 bases and J gave up 5 bases, with 21 bases separating them. The CDR3 sequence is CASIPRKKGDHEQYF. The CDR3 coding sequence is TGTGCCAGCATTCCTAGGAAAAAGGGGGACCACGAGCAGTACTTC.

Remarks on this clone: The sample contains more than one DNA sequence encoding this CDR3. The rearrangement uses TRBV6-5 and TRBJ1-4; TRBD1 might be the D (6 bases). CDR1 is MNHEY, CDR2 SVGAGI, per germline. Trimming removed 8 bases from V and 7 bases from J, with 17 bases in between. This CDR3 contains 14 residues. The CDR3 DNA is TGTGCCAGCCGACCTGGGGGAGGGGGTGAAAAACTGTTTTTT. It translates to CASRPGGGGEKLFF.

Of note for this clone: A junction end diverges from the germline sequence, so it may reflect a read error. The chain links TRBV5-5 to TRBJ1-1; D remains unclear. Per germline, CDR1 SGHKS and CDR2 YYEKEE (reference sequence). The CDR3 spans 13 residues. The CDR3 loop reads CASSLGGETEAFF. For the CDR3, the DNA is TGTGCCAGCAGTTTGGGAGGTGAGACTGAAGCTTTCTTT. The full variable domain, with the rest looked up from reference TRBV5-5 and TRBJ1-1, is DAGVTQSPTHLIKTRGQQVTLRCSPISGHKSVSWYQQVLGQGPQFIFQYYEKEERGRGNFPDRFSARQFPNYSSELNVNALLLGDSALYLCASSLGGETEAFFGQGTRLTVV.

The gene calls are TRBV5-8 and TRBJ1-1, with 7 positions matching TRBD1. Per germline, CDR1 SGHTS and CDR2 YDEGEE. The CDR3 totals 15 residues. Germline trimming cut 1 base from V and 0 bases from J; bases unmatched to any gene: 3. The CDR3 DNA follows: TGTGCCAGCAGCTTGACAGGGGCCATGAACACTGAAGCTTTCTTT. Translating gives CASSLTGAMNTEAFF.

The chain couples TRBV13 to TRBJ2-3, with 7 bases fitting TRBD2. V gave up 5 bases and J gave up 6 bases; unmatched junction bases: 14. The CDR3 sequence is 16 residues long. The germline CDR1 and CDR2 sequences are PRHDT and FYEKMQ (reference sequence). Written as DNA, the CDR3 is TGTGCCAGCAGCCGGCGACTAGCCCAGAGGAGCGATACGCAGTATTTT. It codes for CASSRRLAQRSDTQYF.

The V gene is TRBV23-1, the J gene TRBJ2-3, with TRBD1 matching over 7 bases. TRBV23-1 is recorded as an ORF, its role being uncertain. V trimming: 3 bases; J trimming: 2 bases; junction bases outside the gene matches: 11. This CDR3 has 17 residues. CDR3 bases: TGCGCCAGCAGTCACCCAGAGACAGGGCCAAACACAGATACGCAGTATTTT. Translating it yields CASSHPETGPNTDTQYF.

V is TRBV4-3 and J is TRBJ2-1; D uncertain. Trimming removed 0 bases at V and 10 bases at J, with 13 bases between. The CDR3 contains 14 residues. Germline CDR1 reads LGHNA; CDR2 reads YSLEER. This chain's CDR3 is CASSQETVEREQFF. Here the CDR3 DNA reads TGCGCCAGCAGCCAAGAAACTGTGGAGCGAGAGCAGTTCTTC.

J is TRBJ1-2 and V is TRBV28; D is possibly TRBD1 (5 bases). V shed 5 bases and J shed 5 bases, with 18 bases lying between them. This CDR3 has 15 residues. The germline V gene has CDR1 MDHEN and CDR2 SYDVKM. The CDR3 coding sequence is TGTGCCAGCAGTCACAGACAGAGGATGGGATATGGCTACACCTTC. It yields the protein CASSHRQRMGYGYTF.

This clone has just a few counts. The chain employs TRBV30 and TRBJ1-4; the match to TRBD1 covers 8 bases. CDR3 size: 16 residues. Germline CDR1 reads GTSNPN; CDR2 reads SVGIG (reference sequence). V lost 3 bases, J lost 0 bases, and 6 bases stayed unmatched. The CDR3 coding sequence is TGTGCCTGGAGAGGGAACAGGGGGGCAACTAATGAAAAACTGTTTTTT. It yields the protein CAWRGNRGATNEKLFF.

J is TRBJ2-5 and V is TRBV3-1 (or the pseudogene TRBV3-2), with D possibly TRBD2 on 5 matching bases. The CDR3 is made up of 15 amino acids. Per germline, CDR1 LGHDT and CDR2 YNNKEL (reference sequence). Trimming took off 2 bases at V and 5 bases at J, with 15 bases between the two ends. CDR3 loop: CASSQMGGLGETQYF. The CDR3 bases are TGTGCCAGCAGCCAAATGGGCGGGCTCGGGGAGACCCAGTACTTC.